This T cell receptor (beta chain) was captured by sequencing in a study of T cells after yellow fever vaccination. TCRdb ran MiXCR on the 5' RACE reads and lists one entry per CDR3 protein. This table holds about 260,000 distinct CDR3 sequences, over 10% found once. This clonotype has more than one count but fewer than ten. CDR3 size: 13 residues. Germline V gene sequence: CDR1 DFQATT, CDR2 SNEGSKA (reference sequence). V dropped 2 bases and J dropped 4 bases, with 12 bases sitting between them. The clonotype comes from a man aged 30 to 39 who received the YFV17D yellow fever vaccine. The V call is TRBV20-1, the J call TRBJ2-7, with a possible D match to TRBD1 (6 bases). Sequencing used CD4+ T cells sorted from PBMCs, obtained 45 days after the yellow fever booster vaccination. The CDR3 bases are TGCAGTGCTAGACAGGGGTTCCTTTACGAGCAGTACTTC. Translation: CSARQGFLYEQYF.